Here is one T cell receptor beta chain with its context. In germline, CDR1 is MNHEY, CDR2 SMNVEV (reference sequence). The V gene lost 3 bases and the J gene lost 5 bases, with 37 bases spanning the gap. CDR3 length: 22 residues. Data came from immunoSEQ multiplex PCR; TCRdb stores just in-frame clones and leaves some out. The sample consists of under 300,000 clones, 75% to 90% of them appearing once. This sample is part of a study of blood T cell repertoires in COVID-19. Patients in Seattle were enrolled during active infection, then followed longitudinally. This TCR derives from a woman between 70 and 85 years old with COVID-19, enrolled during active disease. The chain joins TRBV27 to TRBJ1-2; D is possibly TRBD1 (6 bases). What was sequenced was peripheral blood. The CDR3 is CASSFNRPKITRTEGLSYGYTF. In nucleotides, the CDR3 is TGTGCCAGCAGTTTTAACCGGCCGAAAATAACCCGGACAGAAGGTTTATCGTATGGCTACACCTTC.